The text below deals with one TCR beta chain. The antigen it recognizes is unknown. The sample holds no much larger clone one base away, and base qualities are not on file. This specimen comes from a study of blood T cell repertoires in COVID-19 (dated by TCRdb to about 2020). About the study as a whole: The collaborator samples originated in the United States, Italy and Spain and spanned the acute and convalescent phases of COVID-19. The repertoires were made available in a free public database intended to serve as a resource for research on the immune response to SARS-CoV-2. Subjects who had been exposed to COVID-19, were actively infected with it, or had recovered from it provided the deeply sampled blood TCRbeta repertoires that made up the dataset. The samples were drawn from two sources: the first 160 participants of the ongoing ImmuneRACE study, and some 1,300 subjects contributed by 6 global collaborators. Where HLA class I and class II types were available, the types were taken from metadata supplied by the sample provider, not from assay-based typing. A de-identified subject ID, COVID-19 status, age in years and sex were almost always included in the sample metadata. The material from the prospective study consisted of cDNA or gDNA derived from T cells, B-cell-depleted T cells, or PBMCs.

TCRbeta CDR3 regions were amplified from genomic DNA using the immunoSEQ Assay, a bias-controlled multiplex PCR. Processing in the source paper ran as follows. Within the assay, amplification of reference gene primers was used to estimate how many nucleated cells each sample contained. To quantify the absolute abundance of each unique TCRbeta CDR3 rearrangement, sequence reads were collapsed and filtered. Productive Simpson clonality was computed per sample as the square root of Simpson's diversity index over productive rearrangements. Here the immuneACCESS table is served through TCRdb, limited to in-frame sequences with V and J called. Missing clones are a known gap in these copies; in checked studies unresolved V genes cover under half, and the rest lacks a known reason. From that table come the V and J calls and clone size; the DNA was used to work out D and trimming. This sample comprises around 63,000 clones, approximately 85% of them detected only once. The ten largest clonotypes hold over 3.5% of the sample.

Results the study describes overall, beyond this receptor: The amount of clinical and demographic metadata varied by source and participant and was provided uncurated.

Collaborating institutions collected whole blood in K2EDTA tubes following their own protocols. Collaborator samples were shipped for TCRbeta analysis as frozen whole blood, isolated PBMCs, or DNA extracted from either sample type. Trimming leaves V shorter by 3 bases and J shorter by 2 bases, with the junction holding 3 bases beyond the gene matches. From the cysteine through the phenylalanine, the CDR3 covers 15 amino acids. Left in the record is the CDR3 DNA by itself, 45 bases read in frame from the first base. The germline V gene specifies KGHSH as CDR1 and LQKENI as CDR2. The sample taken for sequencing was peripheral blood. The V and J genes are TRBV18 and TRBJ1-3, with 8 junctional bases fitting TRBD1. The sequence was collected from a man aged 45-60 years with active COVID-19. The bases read TGTGCCAGCTCACCGGACAGGGTCGCTGGAAACACCATATATTTT. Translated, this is CASSPDRVAGNTIYF. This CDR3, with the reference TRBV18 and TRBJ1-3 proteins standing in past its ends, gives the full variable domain NAGVMQNPRHLVRRRGQEARLRCSPMKGHSHVYWYRQLPEEGLKFMVYLQKENIIDESGMPKERFSAEFPKEGPSILRIQQVVRGDSAAYFCASSPDRVAGNTIYFGEGSWLTVV.